The T cell receptor beta chain under discussion was sequenced for a study of beta chain features in type 1 diabetes. Study summary: Patients looked much like healthy donors when it came to age, gender and cell yields.

Once sorted, every population was more than 95% pure. Study outcomes and limitations: When VDJ junctions were examined, type 1 diabetes patients showed fewer insertions and more deletions.

The CDR3 consists of 15 residues. V lost 5 bases to trimming and J lost 9 bases; unmatched junction nucleotides: 13. Per the germline V gene, CDR1 is SGHTA and CDR2 is FQGNSA. Regarding this clone: Its antigen is unknown.

Reverse transcribing all isolated RNA meant expressed TCRB transcripts were sequenced. Naive, central memory and regulatory T cell samples produced a mean of approximately 3.5 million reads. Method: immunoSEQ multiplex PCR; TCRdb's copy keeps in-frame clones and lacks some. Altogether 900,000 or so clones are present, roughly 17% being singletons, with the ten largest covering 0.02% to 0.03%. Sequencing used naive CD4+ T cells from blood. The chain combines TRBV7-2 with TRBJ1-5; 7 positions agree with TRBD1. This TCR came from a woman aged 18-35 years in good health. The CDR3 DNA reads TGTGCCAGCAGCCCGACAGGGTTTAGTCCCCGGCCCCAGCATTTT. Protein product: CASSPTGFSPRPQHF.